The clone carrying this T cell receptor (beta chain) turned up a few times. No antigen is known for it. This sample stems from a study of T cell repertoires in cytomegalovirus infection. Study in general: Shared public TCR beta signatures pointed to both CMV infection and a matching HLA type. General observations from the study: The cumulative frequency of public TCR beta families distinguished individuals who carried CMV together with the relevant HLA.

TCRdb recomputed calls from the reads with MiXCR, one row per CDR3 protein. Of roughly 310,000 distinct CDR3 sequences listed, just under 30% are singletons. The CDR3 has 16 residues. CDR1 is SEHNR and CDR2 is FQNEAQ in the germline V gene (reference sequence). V lost 1 base and J lost 7, with 19 bases in between. This receptor was obtained from a human donor in good health (CMV status not recorded). Some clones in this sample may be carry-over from other donors' samples. The sample here was cultured PBMCs, taken from culture after CMV antigen stimulation. The chain uses TRBV7-9 and TRBJ2-5, with D perhaps matching TRBD1 (6 bases). The CDR3: CASSLGAGDTFGTQYF. CDR3 coding DNA: TGTGCCAGCAGCTTAGGTGCAGGGGACACGTTTGGGACCCAGTACTTC.